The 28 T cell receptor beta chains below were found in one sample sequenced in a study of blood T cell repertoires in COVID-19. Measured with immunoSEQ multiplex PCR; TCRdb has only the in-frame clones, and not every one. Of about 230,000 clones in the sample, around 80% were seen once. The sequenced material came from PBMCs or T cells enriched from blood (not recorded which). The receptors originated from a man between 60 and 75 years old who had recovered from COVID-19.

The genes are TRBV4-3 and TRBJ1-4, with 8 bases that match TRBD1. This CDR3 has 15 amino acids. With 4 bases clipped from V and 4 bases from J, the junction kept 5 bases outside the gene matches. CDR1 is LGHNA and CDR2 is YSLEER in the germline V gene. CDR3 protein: CASSLGTGNNEKLFF. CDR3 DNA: TGCGCCAGCAGCCTAGGGACAGGCAATAATGAAAAACTGTTTTTT.

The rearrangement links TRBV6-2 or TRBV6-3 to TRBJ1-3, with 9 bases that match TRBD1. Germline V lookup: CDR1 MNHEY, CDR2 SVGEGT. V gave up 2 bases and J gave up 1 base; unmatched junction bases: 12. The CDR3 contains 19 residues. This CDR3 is CASSYRTGQGKASGNTIYF. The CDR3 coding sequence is TGTGCCAGCAGTTACCGGACGGGACAGGGTAAGGCGTCTGGAAACACCATATATTTT.

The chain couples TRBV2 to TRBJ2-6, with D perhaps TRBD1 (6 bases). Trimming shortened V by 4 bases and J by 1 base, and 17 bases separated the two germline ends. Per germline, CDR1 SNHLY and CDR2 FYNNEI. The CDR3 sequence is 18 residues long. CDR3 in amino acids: CASSVAGTRRSGANVLTF. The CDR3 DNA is TGTGCCAGCAGTGTCGCAGGGACACGACGGTCTGGGGCCAACGTCCTGACTTTC. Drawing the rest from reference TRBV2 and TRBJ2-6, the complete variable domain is EPEVTQTPSHQVTQMGQEVILRCVPISNHLYFYWYRQILGQKVEFLVSFYNNEISEKSEIFDDQFSVERPDGSNFTLKIRSTKLEDSAMYFCASSVAGTRRSGANVLTFGAGSRLTVL.

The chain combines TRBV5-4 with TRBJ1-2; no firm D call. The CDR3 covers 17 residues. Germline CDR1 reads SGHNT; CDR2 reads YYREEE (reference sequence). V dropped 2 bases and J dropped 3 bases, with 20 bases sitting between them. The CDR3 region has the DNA TGTGCCAGCAGCTTTACCGGTTCGTCACGGGAATACTATGGCTACACCTTC. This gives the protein CASSFTGSSREYYGYTF.

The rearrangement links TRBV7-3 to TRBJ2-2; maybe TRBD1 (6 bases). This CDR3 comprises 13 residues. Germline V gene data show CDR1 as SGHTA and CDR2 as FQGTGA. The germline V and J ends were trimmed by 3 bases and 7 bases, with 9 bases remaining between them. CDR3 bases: TGTGCCAGCAGCTTCCAGGGGTTCGGGGAGCTGTTTTTT. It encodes CASSFQGFGELFF.

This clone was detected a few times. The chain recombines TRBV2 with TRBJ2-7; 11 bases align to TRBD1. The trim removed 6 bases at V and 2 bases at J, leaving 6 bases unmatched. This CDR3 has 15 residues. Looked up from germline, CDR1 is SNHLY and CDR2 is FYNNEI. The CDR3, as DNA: TGTGCCAGCAGACCCGGACAGGGGGCGACCTACGAGCAGTACTTC. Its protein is CASRPGQGATYEQYF.

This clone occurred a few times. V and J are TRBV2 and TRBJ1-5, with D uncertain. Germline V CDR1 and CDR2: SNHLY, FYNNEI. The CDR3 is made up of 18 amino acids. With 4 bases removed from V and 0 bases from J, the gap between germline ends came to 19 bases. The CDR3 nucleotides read TGTGCCAGCAGTGGTCCCGAGGACTCGAGCTCTAGCAATCAGCCCCAGCATTTT. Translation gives CASSGPEDSSSSNQPQHF.

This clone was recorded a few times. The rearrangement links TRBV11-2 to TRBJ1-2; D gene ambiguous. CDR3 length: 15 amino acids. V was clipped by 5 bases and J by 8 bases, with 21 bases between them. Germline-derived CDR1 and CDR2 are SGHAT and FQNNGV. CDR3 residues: CASSTPRRPHGGYTF. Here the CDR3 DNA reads TGTGCCAGCAGCACCCCTAGACGGCCCCATGGGGGCTACACCTTC.

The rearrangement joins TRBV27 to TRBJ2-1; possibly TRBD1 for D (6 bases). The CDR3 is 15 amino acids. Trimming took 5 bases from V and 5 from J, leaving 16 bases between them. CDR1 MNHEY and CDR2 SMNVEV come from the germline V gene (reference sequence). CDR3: CASSPTGYGHNEQFF. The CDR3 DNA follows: TGTGCCAGCAGTCCTACAGGGTACGGTCACAATGAGCAGTTCTTC.

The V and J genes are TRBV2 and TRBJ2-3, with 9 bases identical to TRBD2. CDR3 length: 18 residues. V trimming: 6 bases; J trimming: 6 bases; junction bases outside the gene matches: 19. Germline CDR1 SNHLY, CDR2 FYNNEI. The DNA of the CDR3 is TGTGCCAGCAGGGGAAATACTGCAGGACTAGCGCGGAGGGATACGCAGTATTTT. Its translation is CASRGNTAGLARRDTQYF.

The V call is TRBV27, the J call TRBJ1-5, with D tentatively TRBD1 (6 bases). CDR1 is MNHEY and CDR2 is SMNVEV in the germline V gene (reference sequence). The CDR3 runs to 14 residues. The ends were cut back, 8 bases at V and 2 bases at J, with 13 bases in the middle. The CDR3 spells CASRQVRGNQPQHF. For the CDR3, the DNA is TGTGCCAGCCGACAGGTGAGGGGCAATCAGCCCCAGCATTTT.

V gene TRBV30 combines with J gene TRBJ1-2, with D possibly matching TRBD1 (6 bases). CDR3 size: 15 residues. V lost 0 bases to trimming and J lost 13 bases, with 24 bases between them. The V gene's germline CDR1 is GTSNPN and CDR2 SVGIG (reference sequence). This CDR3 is CAWSVPGTTRGGCTF. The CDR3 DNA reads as TGTGCCTGGAGTGTACCCGGGACAACTCGAGGCGGATGCACCTTC.

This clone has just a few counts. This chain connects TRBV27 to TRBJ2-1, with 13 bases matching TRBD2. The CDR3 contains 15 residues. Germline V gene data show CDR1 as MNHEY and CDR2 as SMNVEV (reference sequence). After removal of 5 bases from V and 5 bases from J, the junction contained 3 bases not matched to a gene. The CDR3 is CASSELAGGNNEQFF. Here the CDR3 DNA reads TGTGCCAGCAGTGAACTAGCGGGGGGGAACAATGAGCAGTTCTTC.

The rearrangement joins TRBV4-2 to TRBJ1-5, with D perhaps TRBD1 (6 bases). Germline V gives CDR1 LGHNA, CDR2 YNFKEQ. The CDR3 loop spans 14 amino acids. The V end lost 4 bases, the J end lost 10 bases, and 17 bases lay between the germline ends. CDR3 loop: CASSLRQDVSPQHF. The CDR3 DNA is TGTGCCAGCAGCCTTAGACAGGATGTCAGCCCCCAGCATTTT.

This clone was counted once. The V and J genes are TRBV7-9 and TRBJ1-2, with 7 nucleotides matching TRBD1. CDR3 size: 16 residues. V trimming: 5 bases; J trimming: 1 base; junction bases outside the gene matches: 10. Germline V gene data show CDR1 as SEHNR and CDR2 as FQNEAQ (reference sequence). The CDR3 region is CASSPLVGQRNYGYTF. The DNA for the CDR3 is TGTGCCAGCAGCCCCCTAGTGGGACAGCGTAACTATGGCTACACCTTC.

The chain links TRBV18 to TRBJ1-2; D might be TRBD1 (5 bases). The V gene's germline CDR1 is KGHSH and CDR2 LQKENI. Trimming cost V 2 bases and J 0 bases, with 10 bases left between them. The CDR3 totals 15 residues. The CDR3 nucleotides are TGTGCCAGCTCACCAACAGGTGAAGCTAACTATGGCTACACCTTC. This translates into CASSPTGEANYGYTF.

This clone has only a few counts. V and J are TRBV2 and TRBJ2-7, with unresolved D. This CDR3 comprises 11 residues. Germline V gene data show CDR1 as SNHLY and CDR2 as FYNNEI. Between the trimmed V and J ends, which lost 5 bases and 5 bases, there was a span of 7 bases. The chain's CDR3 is CASSNADEQYF. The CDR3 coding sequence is TGTGCCAGCAGTAACGCGGACGAGCAGTACTTC.

CDR3 sequence: CASSPAGSNTEAFF. The CDR3 DNA reads as TGTGCCAGCTCACCAGCAGGGTCGAACACTGAAGCTTTCTTT. The rearrangement uses TRBV18 and TRBJ1-1; the D gene is possibly TRBD1 (5 bases). Germline V lookup: CDR1 KGHSH, CDR2 LQKENI. The germline V and J ends were trimmed by 2 bases and 1 base, with 8 bases remaining between them. This CDR3 contains 14 residues.

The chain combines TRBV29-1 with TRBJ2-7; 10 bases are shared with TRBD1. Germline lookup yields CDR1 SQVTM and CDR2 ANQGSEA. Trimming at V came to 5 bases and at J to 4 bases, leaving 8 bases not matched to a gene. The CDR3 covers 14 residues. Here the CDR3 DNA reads TGCAGCGTTCGGGGACAGGGGAATTCATACGAGCAGTACTTC. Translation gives CSVRGQGNSYEQYF.

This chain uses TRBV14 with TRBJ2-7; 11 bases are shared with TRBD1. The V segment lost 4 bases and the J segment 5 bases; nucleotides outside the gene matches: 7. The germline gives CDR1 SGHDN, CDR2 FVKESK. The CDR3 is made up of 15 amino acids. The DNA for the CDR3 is TGTGCCAGCAGCCGGGACAGGGGGTGGATCAACGAGCAGTACTTC. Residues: CASSRDRGWINEQYF.

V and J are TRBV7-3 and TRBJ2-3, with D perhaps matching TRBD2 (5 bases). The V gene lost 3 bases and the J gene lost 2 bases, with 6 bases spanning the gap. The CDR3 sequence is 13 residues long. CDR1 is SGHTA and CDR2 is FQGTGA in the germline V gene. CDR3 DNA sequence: TGTGCCAGCAGCTTCGACTACACAGATACGCAGTATTTT. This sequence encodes CASSFDYTDTQYF.

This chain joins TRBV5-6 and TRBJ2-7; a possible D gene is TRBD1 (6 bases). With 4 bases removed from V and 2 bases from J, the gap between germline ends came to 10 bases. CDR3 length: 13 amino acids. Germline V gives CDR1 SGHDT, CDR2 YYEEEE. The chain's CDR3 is CASSHAGAYEQYF. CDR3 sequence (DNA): TGTGCCAGCAGCCACGCAGGGGCCTACGAGCAGTACTTC.

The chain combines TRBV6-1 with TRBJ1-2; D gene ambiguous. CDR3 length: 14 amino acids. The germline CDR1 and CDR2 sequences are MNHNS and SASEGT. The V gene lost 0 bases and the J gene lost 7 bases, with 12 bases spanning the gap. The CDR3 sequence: CASSEARSLGGYTF. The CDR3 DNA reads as TGTGCCAGCAGTGAAGCGCGGAGTTTAGGTGGCTACACCTTC.

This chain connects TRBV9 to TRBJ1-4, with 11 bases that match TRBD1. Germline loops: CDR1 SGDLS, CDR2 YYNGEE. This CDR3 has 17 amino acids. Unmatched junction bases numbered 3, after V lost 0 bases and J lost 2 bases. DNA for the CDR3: TGTGCCAGCAGCGTAGAGGACAGGGGGCTGACTAATGAAAAACTGTTTTTT. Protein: CASSVEDRGLTNEKLFF.

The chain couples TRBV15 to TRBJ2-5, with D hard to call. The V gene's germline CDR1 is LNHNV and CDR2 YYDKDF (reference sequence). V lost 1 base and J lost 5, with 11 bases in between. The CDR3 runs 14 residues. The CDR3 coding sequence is TGTGCCACCAGCAGAGGGCGGAGCACTGAGACCCAGTACTTC. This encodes CATSRGRSTETQYF.

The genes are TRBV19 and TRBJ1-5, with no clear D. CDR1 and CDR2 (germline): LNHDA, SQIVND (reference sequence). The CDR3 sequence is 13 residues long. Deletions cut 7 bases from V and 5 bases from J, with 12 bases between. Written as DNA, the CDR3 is TGTGCCAGTAATACCCGAGATCATCAGCCCCAGCATTTT. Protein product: CASNTRDHQPQHF.

The CDR3 coding sequence is TGCGCCAGCAGCTTAGATGGACAGGGCGGAGAGACCCAGTACTTC. Its translation is CASSLDGQGGETQYF. V and J are TRBV5-1 and TRBJ2-5; 8 positions agree with TRBD1. CDR1 is SGHRS, CDR2 YFSETQ, per germline. V lost 2 bases and J lost 4; bases outside the gene matches: 7. The CDR3 has 15 amino acids.

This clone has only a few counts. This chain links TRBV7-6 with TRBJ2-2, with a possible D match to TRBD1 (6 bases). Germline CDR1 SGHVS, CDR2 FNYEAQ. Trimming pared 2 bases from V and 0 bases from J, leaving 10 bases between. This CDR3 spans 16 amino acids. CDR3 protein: CASSLRTAANTGELFF. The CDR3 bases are TGTGCCAGCAGCTTAAGGACAGCCGCGAACACCGGGGAGCTGTTTTTT.